Shown below are 20 T cell receptor beta chains from a single sample sequenced in a study of blood T cell repertoires in COVID-19. Produced via immunoSEQ multiplex PCR; TCRdb's table is partial and in-frame only. Among around 180,000 clones listed, roughly 81% were seen once. Source material: peripheral blood. The source of these receptors is a woman older than 75 with COVID-19, enrolled during active disease.

CDR3 region: CASSYLREGTGELFF. The CDR3 DNA reads as TGTGCCAGCAGCTACCTGCGGGAGGGCACCGGGGAGCTGTTTTTT. The rearrangement uses TRBV9 and TRBJ2-2; 9 nucleotides line up with TRBD2. Germline V gene lookup returns CDR1 SGDLS and CDR2 YYNGEE. V dropped 4 bases and J dropped 4; count of bases not matched to a gene: 5. CDR3 size: 15 residues.

The chain links TRBV7-7 to TRBJ2-5, with 10 bases identical to TRBD1. The CDR3 runs 14 residues. The germline CDR1 and CDR2 sequences are SSHAT and FNYEAQ (reference sequence). The CDR3 coding sequence is TGTGCTAGCTCGCCGGGACAGGGGCAAGAGACCCAGTACTTC. This codes for CASSPGQGQETQYF.

The V gene is TRBV2, the J gene TRBJ2-3; TRBD1 matches 7 bases. V was pared by 5 bases and J by 0 bases, with 5 bases of the junction left unmatched. CDR3 length equals 15 residues. Germline V CDR1 and CDR2: SNHLY, FYNNEI. CDR3 region: CASSRGGESTDTQYF. CDR3 sequence (DNA): TGTGCCAGCAGTCGAGGGGGCGAAAGCACAGATACGCAGTATTTT.

The chain is built from TRBV6-2 or TRBV6-3 and TRBJ2-5; 14 nucleotides align to TRBD2. CDR1 and CDR2 (germline): MNHEY, SVGEGT. V trimming: 5 bases; J trimming: 1 base; junction bases outside the gene matches: 6. The CDR3 length is 17 residues. CDR3 loop: CASSPGLAGAPQETQYF. DNA of the CDR3: TGTGCCAGCAGTCCGGGACTAGCGGGAGCACCCCAAGAGACCCAGTACTTC.

This chain uses TRBV5-1 with TRBJ2-7, with a possible D match to TRBD1 (5 bases). The CDR3 runs to 14 residues. The germline V gene has CDR1 SGHRS and CDR2 YFSETQ. V lost 5 bases to trimming and J lost 2 bases, with 14 bases between them. CDR3 bases: TGCGCCAGCAGAGTCAGGGATGAGGCCTACGAGCAGTACTTC. This translates into CASRVRDEAYEQYF. Drawing the rest from reference TRBV5-1 and TRBJ2-7, the complete variable domain is KAGVTQTPRYLIKTRGQQVTLSCSPISGHRSVSWYQQTPGQGLQFLFEYFSETQRNKGNFPGRFSGRQFSNSRSEMNVSTLELGDSALYLCASRVRDEAYEQYFGPGTRLTVT.

This clone was found a few times. The chain joins TRBV6-5 to TRBJ1-1, with D unclear. Trimming took off 6 bases at V and 1 base at J, with 12 bases between the two ends. The germline gives CDR1 MNHEY, CDR2 SVGAGI. This CDR3 region has 14 residues. In DNA, the CDR3 is TGTGCCAGCAGGACTGCCAGTTGGAACACTGAAGCTTTCTTT. Translation gives CASRTASWNTEAFF.

This clone was seen more than once but under ten times. The CDR3 reads CASSGTGGQPQHF. The CDR3 nucleotides are TGTGCCAGCAGTGGGACAGGGGGTCAGCCCCAGCATTTT. The chain couples TRBV2 to TRBJ1-5; TRBD1 matches at 10 bases. Germline V gives CDR1 SNHLY, CDR2 FYNNEI. CDR3 length equals 13 residues. J gave up 6 bases and V 4 bases, and 0 bases lay outside the gene matches.

CDR3 nucleotides: TGTGCCAGCACCCCGAGGGCTTGGGAAGCTTTCTTT. The encoded protein is CASTPRAWEAFF. The chain links TRBV2 to TRBJ1-1, with D unresolved. Looked up from germline, CDR1 is SNHLY and CDR2 is FYNNEI. Trimming removed 7 bases at V and 8 bases at J, with 14 bases between. The CDR3 sequence is 12 residues long.

The chain employs TRBV3-1 (or the pseudogene TRBV3-2) and TRBJ2-3; 9 bases agree with TRBD2. Germline assignment: CDR1 LGHDT and CDR2 YNNKEL (reference sequence). This CDR3 comprises 16 residues. V lost 2 bases, J lost 2 bases, and 5 bases stayed unmatched. The CDR3, as DNA: TGTGCCAGCAGCCAATCGACTAGCGGAACCACAGATACGCAGTATTTT. This gives the protein CASSQSTSGTTDTQYF.

The chain recombines TRBV6-1 with TRBJ1-1, with D perhaps matching TRBD1 (5 bases). This CDR3 is built from 12 residues. Per germline, CDR1 MNHNS and CDR2 SASEGT. Trimming took off 3 bases at V and 10 bases at J, with 12 bases between the two ends. Here the CDR3 DNA reads TGTGCCAGCAGTGAGCGATTTGGGGCAGCTTTCTTT. Its protein is CASSERFGAAFF.

There are many counts of this clone. The chain uses TRBV14 and TRBJ1-6, with D possibly being TRBD1 (5 bases). This CDR3 has 17 amino acids. The germline CDR1 and CDR2 sequences are SGHDN and FVKESK. Trimming pared 4 bases from V and 0 bases from J, leaving 13 bases between. This CDR3 is CASSRGASSSYNSPLHF. DNA for the CDR3: TGTGCCAGCAGCCGTGGGGCTTCCAGCTCCTATAATTCACCCCTCCACTTT.

This chain uses TRBV29-1 with TRBJ2-1, with 8 bases fitting TRBD2. After removal of 6 bases from V and 10 bases from J, the junction contained 11 bases not matched to a gene. Germline V lookup: CDR1 SQVTM, CDR2 ANQGSEA. The CDR3 consists of 13 residues. CDR3 region: CSVKGLVGSEQFF. CDR3 DNA: TGCAGCGTAAAGGGACTAGTTGGGAGCGAGCAGTTCTTC.

CDR3 nucleotides: TGTGCCAGCTGTCAGGACAGGGGGGCCTACTATGGCTACACCTTC. It is translated as CASCQDRGAYYGYTF. This chain joins TRBV28 and TRBJ1-2; 10 bases agree with TRBD1. The length of the CDR3 is 15 residues. Germline CDR1 MDHEN, CDR2 SYDVKM. Unmatched junction bases numbered 9, after V lost 8 bases and J lost 3 bases.

This clone appeared once. CDR3 nucleotides: TGTGCCAGCAGCCCAGGCATCTACGAGCAGTACTTC. Translating gives CASSPGIYEQYF. The chain employs TRBV7-2 and TRBJ2-7; no reliable D call. V dropped 5 bases and J dropped 3 bases, with 8 bases sitting between them. Germline V gives CDR1 SGHTA, CDR2 FQGNSA. This CDR3 contains 12 residues.

Note on this clone: This sample includes further DNA sequences coding for the same CDR3. The chain employs TRBV5-1 and TRBJ2-3; TRBD2 matches 7 bases. V trimming: 4 bases; J trimming: 1 base; junction bases outside the gene matches: 9. The length of the CDR3 is 16 residues. Germline V gives CDR1 SGHRS, CDR2 YFSETQ. DNA for the CDR3: TGCGCCAGCAGCCTGGGATCTAGCGGCGGCACAGATACGCAGTATTTT. Its translation: CASSLGSSGGTDTQYF.

This clone came up many times. The chain employs TRBV29-1 and TRBJ1-3, with no clear D. The CDR3 is 13 residues long. The ends were cut back, 0 bases at V and 2 bases at J, with 5 bases in the middle. Germline values: CDR1 SQVTM, CDR2 ANQGSEA. DNA of the CDR3: TGCAGCGTTGAAGATCAGGCTGGAAACACCATATATTTT. Translation gives CSVEDQAGNTIYF.

The chain uses TRBV29-1 and TRBJ2-1; 7 bases fit TRBD1. V gave up 6 bases and J gave up 4 bases; unmatched junction bases: 6. The CDR3 consists of 13 residues. Germline CDR1 reads SQVTM; CDR2 reads ANQGSEA. CDR3 nucleotides: TGCAGCGTAAACGGACAGGTTTACAATGAGCAGTTCTTC. It specifies CSVNGQVYNEQFF.

This chain links TRBV5-1 with TRBJ2-7, with 7 nucleotides matching TRBD1. CDR1 and CDR2 from the germline V gene are SGHRS and YFSETQ. With 3 bases clipped from V and 4 bases from J, the junction kept 1 base outside the gene matches. This CDR3 region has 12 residues. The CDR3: CASSWDSYEQYF. The CDR3, as DNA: TGCGCCAGCAGCTGGGACAGTTACGAGCAGTACTTC. Full variable domain (remainder filled in from reference TRBV5-1 and TRBJ2-7): KAGVTQTPRYLIKTRGQQVTLSCSPISGHRSVSWYQQTPGQGLQFLFEYFSETQRNKGNFPGRFSGRQFSNSRSEMNVSTLELGDSALYLCASSWDSYEQYFGPGTRLTVT.

The gene calls are TRBV5-4 and TRBJ2-1; 12 bases are shared with TRBD2. This CDR3 spans 18 amino acids. V lost 4 bases, J lost 3 bases, and 11 bases stayed unmatched. Germline V gene sequence: CDR1 SGHNT, CDR2 YYREEE (reference sequence). DNA for the CDR3: TGTGCCAGCAGCCAGGGCGGCCTAGCGGGAGGGATCTACAATGAGCAGTTCTTC. Its protein product is CASSQGGLAGGIYNEQFF.

The V gene is TRBV19, the J gene TRBJ1-2; 9 nucleotides line up with TRBD1. The length of the CDR3 is 13 residues. The germline V gene encodes CDR1 LNHDA and CDR2 SQIVND (reference sequence). With V trimmed by 9 bases and J by 5 bases, 7 bases remained unmatched. The CDR3 is CASADRGYYGYTF. CDR3 nucleotide sequence: TGTGCCAGCGCGGACAGGGGATATTATGGCTACACCTTC.